The 20 T cell receptor beta chains reported below all come from one sample, sequenced in a study of blood T cell repertoires in COVID-19. Only in-frame clones appear in the TCRdb table, and some are missing; sequencing was by immunoSEQ multiplex PCR. The sample gives about 220,000 clones, 86% of which show up once; 3.5% to 4.5% is in the top ten. The sample comprised PBMCs or T cells enriched from blood (not recorded which). The source of these receptors is a woman in her forties with acute COVID-19.

This rearrangement joins TRBV2 to TRBJ2-1; 8 bases align to TRBD2. Germline V lookup: CDR1 SNHLY, CDR2 FYNNEI. V shed 0 bases and J 7 bases; nucleotides not matched to a gene: 5. This CDR3 spans 15 amino acids. The DNA for the CDR3 is TGTGCCAGCAGTGAAGCGTCGGGGGGGTGGAATGAGCAGTTCTTC. Residues: CASSEASGGWNEQFF.

The CDR3 coding sequence is TGTGCCAGCAGTCGGCGAGCGGGTACCTCTTACGAGCAGTACTTC. This gives the protein CASSRRAGTSYEQYF. The chain is built from TRBV27 and TRBJ2-7; the D gene is possibly TRBD2 (6 bases). The CDR3 extends over 15 amino acids. The germline gives CDR1 MNHEY, CDR2 SMNVEV (reference sequence). V was cut by 5 bases and J by 4 bases, with 18 bases left in between.

This clone was seen once. The rearrangement links TRBV7-9 to TRBJ2-3; a possible D gene is TRBD1 (5 bases). The CDR3 consists of 17 residues. V lost 1 base to trimming and J lost 2 bases, with 16 bases between them. CDR1 is SEHNR and CDR2 is FQNEAQ in the germline V gene (reference sequence). The CDR3 sequence: CASSLVRALTATDTQYF. The CDR3 DNA follows: TGTGCCAGCAGCTTAGTCCGTGCCTTGACAGCCACAGATACGCAGTATTTT.

The count of this clone is one. The chain joins TRBV18 to TRBJ1-5; no clear D gene. The ends were cut back, 3 bases at V and 0 bases at J, with 18 bases in the middle. CDR3 length equals 18 residues. In germline, CDR1 is KGHSH, CDR2 LQKENI. DNA of the CDR3: TGTGCCAGCTCACCGCAACCGGGAGCCCATTATAGCAATCAGCCCCAGCATTTT. Translating gives CASSPQPGAHYSNQPQHF.

This chain links TRBV3-1 (or the pseudogene TRBV3-2) with TRBJ1-5, with D unclear. Between the trimmed V and J ends, which lost 2 bases and 5 bases, there was a span of 13 bases. This CDR3 spans 15 amino acids. Germline V gene data show CDR1 as LGHDT and CDR2 as YNNKEL (reference sequence). The CDR3 nucleotides are TGTGCCAGCAGCCAATCAGGCTCCACGGATCAGCCCCAGCATTTT. It encodes CASSQSGSTDQPQHF.

The chain uses TRBV2 and TRBJ2-1; D perhaps matches TRBD1 (6 bases). This CDR3 is built from 13 residues. V dropped 7 bases and J dropped 5 bases, with 12 bases sitting between them. The germline V gene has CDR1 SNHLY and CDR2 FYNNEI. This chain's CDR3 is CASTRTDDNEQFF. The CDR3 DNA sequence: TGTGCCAGCACCCGGACAGATGACAATGAGCAGTTCTTC.

This CDR3 is CASSARGQGVYGYTF. In nucleotides, the CDR3 is TGTGCCAGCAGCGCCCGGGGACAGGGGGTGTATGGCTACACCTTC. The chain carries TRBV5-4 and TRBJ1-2, with 11 bases lining up with TRBD1. Unmatched junction bases numbered 7, after V lost 4 bases and J lost 5 bases. The germline CDR1 and CDR2 sequences are SGHNT and YYREEE (reference sequence). This CDR3 has 15 residues.

The chain links TRBV11-2 to TRBJ2-1; 8 positions match TRBD2. CDR3 size: 15 residues. Trimming cost V 3 bases and J 12 bases; bases outside gene matches: 13. CDR1 and CDR2 from the germline V gene are SGHAT and FQNNGV. Written as DNA, the CDR3 is TGTGCCAGCAGCTTTCTCGGGGGGGCCCCTAGTGGGCAGTTCTTC. Its protein product is CASSFLGGAPSGQFF.

The rearrangement uses TRBV7-2 and TRBJ2-3; 11 bases line up with TRBD2. The CDR3 length is 15 residues. The V segment lost 3 bases and the J segment 6 bases; nucleotides outside the gene matches: 5. The germline gives CDR1 SGHTA, CDR2 FQGNSA. The CDR3 DNA follows: TGTGCCAGCAGCTTCTTAGCGGGGGGGCAGGATACGCAGTATTTT. Amino acid sequence: CASSFLAGGQDTQYF.

The rearrangement joins TRBV24-1 to TRBJ2-1; TRBD2 aligns across 12 bases. The CDR3 is 16 residues long. Trimming took 3 bases from V and 8 from J; bases not matched to a gene: 7. Germline V gives CDR1 KGHDR, CDR2 SFDVKD. For the CDR3, the DNA is TGTGCCACCAGTGATACTAGCGGGGGGTCTGACTATGAGCAGTTCTTC. It translates to CATSDTSGGSDYEQFF.

This chain connects TRBV3-1 (or the pseudogene TRBV3-2) to TRBJ2-1; 8 positions agree with TRBD2. CDR1 and CDR2 (germline): LGHDT, YNNKEL (reference sequence). With V trimmed by 1 base and J by 7 bases, 6 bases remained unmatched. The CDR3 contains 15 residues. This chain's CDR3 is CASSQGTSIWNEQFF. In nucleotides, the CDR3 is TGTGCCAGCAGCCAAGGGACTAGCATCTGGAATGAGCAGTTCTTC.

V is TRBV10-3 and J is TRBJ1-2; possibly TRBD1 for D (5 bases). Between the trimmed V and J ends, which lost 10 bases and 4 bases, there was a span of 16 bases. The CDR3 runs to 13 residues. Germline CDR1 is ENHRY and CDR2 is SYGVKD. Here the CDR3 DNA reads TGTGCCACCGGCTTGCAGGGAAGCTATGGCTACACCTTC. Amino acid sequence: CATGLQGSYGYTF.

This chain joins TRBV7-8 and TRBJ1-6; TRBD1 might be the D (6 bases). V was cut by 1 base and J by 5 bases, with 9 bases left in between. The CDR3 contains 15 residues. Per the germline V gene, CDR1 is SGHVS and CDR2 is FQNEAQ. CDR3 region: CASSLGAGDNSPLHF. The CDR3 region has the DNA TGTGCCAGCAGCTTAGGGGCAGGGGATAATTCACCCCTCCACTTT. The full variable domain, rest sourced from reference TRBV7-8 and TRBJ1-6, is GAGVSQSPRYKVAKRGQDVALRCDPISGHVSLFWYQQALGQGPEFLTYFQNEAQLDKSGLPSDRFFAERPEGSVSTLKIQRTQQEDSAVYLCASSLGAGDNSPLHFGNGTRLTVT.

V and J are TRBV5-1 and TRBJ1-3; perhaps TRBD1 as D (6 bases). This CDR3 comprises 15 residues. V was cut by 4 bases and J by 0 bases, with 11 bases left in between. Germline V gene sequence: CDR1 SGHRS, CDR2 YFSETQ. In DNA, the CDR3 is TGCGCCAGCAGCCCAGGACAGATCTCTGGAAACACCATATATTTT. Translated, it gives CASSPGQISGNTIYF.

V is TRBV18 and J is TRBJ1-1; D remains unclear. Germline assignment: CDR1 KGHSH and CDR2 LQKENI. The CDR3 totals 11 residues. V gave up 5 bases and J gave up 5 bases, with 6 bases separating them. CDR3 DNA: TGTGCCAGCTCAGAGAATACTGAAGCTTTCTTT. It yields the protein CASSENTEAFF.

The chain recombines TRBV5-1 with TRBJ2-1; D might be TRBD2 (5 bases). This CDR3 region has 15 residues. Germline lookup yields CDR1 SGHRS and CDR2 YFSETQ. The V end lost 2 bases, the J end lost 0 bases, and 9 bases lay between the germline ends. As DNA, the CDR3 is TGCGCCAGCAGCTTTGGCGGAGGCTCCTACAATGAGCAGTTCTTC. It yields the protein CASSFGGGSYNEQFF.

This chain joins TRBV5-6 and TRBJ1-1; D uncertain. V was clipped by 2 bases and J by 2 bases, with 13 bases between them. CDR1 and CDR2 from the germline V gene are SGHDT and YYEEEE. The CDR3 sequence is 15 residues long. CDR3 bases: TGTGCCAGCAGCTTTTCGCGACAAATAAACACTGAAGCTTTCTTT. It codes for CASSFSRQINTEAFF. Looking up the rest from reference TRBV5-6 and TRBJ1-1 gives the full variable domain: DAGVTQSPTHLIKTRGQQVTLRCSPKSGHDTVSWYQQALGQGPQFIFQYYEEEERQRGNFPDRFSGHQFPNYSSELNVNALLLGDSALYLCASSFSRQINTEAFFGQGTRLTVV.

This clone has a single count. Other DNA sequences of this sample code for an identical CDR3. The genes are TRBV19 and TRBJ1-1; D possibly corresponds to TRBD1 (6 bases). CDR3 length: 12 amino acids. The V end was cut by 5 bases, the J end by 5 bases, with 9 bases between. From germline, CDR1 is LNHDA and CDR2 SQIVND (reference sequence). In nucleotides, the CDR3 is TGTGCCAGTAGTCTCAGGGGTACTGAAGCTTTCTTT. This sequence encodes CASSLRGTEAFF. The variable domain in full, completed from reference TRBV19 and TRBJ1-1, reads DGGITQSPKYLFRKEGQNVTLSCEQNLNHDAMYWYRQDPGQGLRLIYYSQIVNDFQKGDIAEGYSVSREKKESFPLTVTSAQKNPTAFYLCASSLRGTEAFFGQGTRLTVV.

The chain joins TRBV6-5 to TRBJ2-7, with D possibly being TRBD2 (5 bases). This CDR3 has 12 amino acids. The germline gives CDR1 MNHEY, CDR2 SVGAGI. V was clipped by 8 bases and J by 7 bases, with 15 bases between them. CDR3 in amino acids: CASEGRLREQYF. CDR3 DNA sequence: TGTGCCAGCGAGGGCCGATTAAGGGAGCAGTACTTC.

The gene calls are TRBV9 and TRBJ1-1, with TRBD1 as a possible D gene (6 bases). This CDR3 spans 15 amino acids. The germline V gene encodes CDR1 SGDLS and CDR2 YYNGEE. Trimming took 0 bases from V and 1 from J, leaving 10 bases between them. The CDR3 DNA reads TGTGCCAGCAGCGTAGAGACAGGCGGGAACACTGAAGCTTTCTTT. Translation gives CASSVETGGNTEAFF.